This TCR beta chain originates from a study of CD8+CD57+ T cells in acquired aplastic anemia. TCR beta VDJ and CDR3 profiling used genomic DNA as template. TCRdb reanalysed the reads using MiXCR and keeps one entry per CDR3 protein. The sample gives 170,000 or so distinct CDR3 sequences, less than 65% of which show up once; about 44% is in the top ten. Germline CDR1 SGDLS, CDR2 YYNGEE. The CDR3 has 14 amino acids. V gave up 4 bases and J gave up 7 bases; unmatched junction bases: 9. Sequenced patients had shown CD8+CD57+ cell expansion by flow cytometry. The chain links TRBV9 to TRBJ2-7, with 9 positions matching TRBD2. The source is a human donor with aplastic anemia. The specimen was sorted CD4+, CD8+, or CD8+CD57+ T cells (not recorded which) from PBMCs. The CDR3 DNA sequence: TGTGCCAGCAGCCAGACTAGCGGTGCTCGGGAGCAGTACTTC. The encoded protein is CASSQTSGAREQYF.